This T cell receptor (beta chain) was identified during a study of cytomegalovirus exposure and HLA in healthy donors (dated by TCRdb to about 2017). In terms of the full investigation: According to an earlier analysis of 450 to 650 of the donors, roughly 180 million T cells yielded approximately 120 million unique TCR beta sequences and about 300 Gb of sequence data. Class I and class II HLA loci were covered by the typing at four-digit resolution. An early release that covered about 600 HLA-typed donors contained approximately 300 gigabases of sequencing data and roughly 84 million unique TCR sequences. The study was designed to test whether signatures of past pathogen exposure could be identified by cataloging public T cell receptors. To study patterns of TCR occurrence, a later analysis re-analyzed previously published TCR beta repertoires from just over 650 donors and added high-resolution HLA genotyping. Every discovery cohort repertoire had been produced on one sequencing platform. To predict cytomegalovirus infection status, the study combined high-throughput TCR immunosequencing, statistical association of individual TCRs with disease status, and machine learning. The number of donors typed differed by locus, with roughly 620-630 for A, B, C, DRB1 and DQB1, roughly 520 for DQA1, 600 to 610 for DPA1, and approximately 470 for DPB1. Besides the first cohort of 666 subjects, a separate validation cohort made up of 120 different subjects was used. Genome-wide SNP genotypes for about 60% of the roughly 670 donors were used in a later genetic analysis, which treated that subset as a discovery cohort. Of the 300 to 450 genotyped donors, about 80% fell in the genetic ancestry cluster associated with self-reported Caucasian donors. The study used immunosequencing to profile the T cell repertoires of approximately 640 subjects and linked those repertoires to cytomegalovirus serostatus. On average, roughly 240,000 unique TCR beta nucleotide sequences were sequenced per donor among a few hundred genotyped donors of the cohort, with roughly 18% of those sequences being non-productive. In an earlier analysis of 500 to 650 of the donors, high-throughput TCR beta sequencing was used to judge whether each TCR beta V gene segment behaved as functional or pseudogenic. Roughly five DR-DQ haplotypes were handled as single units for association and clustering because linkage in the cohort was strong. Alongside the repertoire data, information on donor age, sex, ethnicity and CMV serostatus was compiled. Rather than drawing on any new phenotypic data, the later analysis identified candidate immune exposures from TCR beta sequences and the way those sequences occurred across donors.

The cohort comprised fewer than 750 healthy bone marrow donors. At the time of sampling, every cohort member was nominally healthy, though immune exposures that went unrecorded were likely present. The donor tested CMV seropositive and was one of the 289 seropositive cohort members. Every donor gave a peripheral blood sample, and the peripheral blood mononuclear cells from that sample were used for TCR beta sequencing. The Qiagen DNeasy Blood Extraction Kit was used to extract genomic DNA from the blood cell samples. Spanning cysteine to phenylalanine, the CDR3 consists of 16 amino acids. The retained sequence is limited to the CDR3, 48 bases, with the frame set at the first base. CDR1 and CDR2, looked up from the germline V gene, are MNHEY and SVGAGI. Germline trimming: 0 bases from V, 8 bases from J; junction bases outside gene matches: 7. The library came from the immunoSEQ multiplex PCR assay. For the multiplex PCR, a mixture combining 60 forward primers for TCR Vbeta segments and 13 reverse primers for TCR Jbeta segments was used. The CDR3 region of rearranged TCR beta genes was amplified from genomic DNA with a multiplex PCR assay. The Illumina HiSeq System was used to sequence the amplified TCR beta libraries as 87-base-pair reads. The original pipeline was this. A later analysis tallied about 77 million unique TCR beta chains across the 650 to 750 repertoires, and around 9.9 million of those chains were shared by two or more donors. To remove PCR and sequencing errors, raw reads were error-corrected and collapsed into unique sequences using a nearest-neighbor algorithm that merged closely related sequences. CDR3 sequences were aligned to IMGT reference sequences to assign V, D and J gene segments. For a sequence to be retained, at least a six-nucleotide match to both a V gene segment and a J gene segment was required. Rearrangements were called productive when the CDR3 lacked stop codons and stayed in frame with V and J; all others were non-productive. CDR3 was defined according to IMGT convention as the region running from the second conserved V-encoded cysteine to the conserved J-encoded phenylalanine. The earlier analysis of approximately 590 of the donors excluded any sequence lacking an unambiguous match to a single V gene segment. An earlier analysis of fewer than 750 of the donors called V segments functional above 56.7% productive rearrangements and segregating when the between-donor standard deviation exceeded 5%. A statistical classification framework was built for diagnosing cytomegalovirus status from the catalog of TCR beta chain sequences. V and J gene assignment, in a later analysis, came from comparing TCR nucleotide sequences with IMGT/GENE-DB human TR gene sequences. The TCRdist pipeline was used in a later analysis to assign CDR3 sequences and most-parsimonious VDJ recombination scenarios. In a later analysis, each TCR beta chain was defined by its CDR3 amino acid sequence together with its V-gene family, and reads without a unique V-gene family were excluded. In a later analysis, approximately 640 highly shared, low-generation-probability nucleotide sequences were removed to address suspected cross-contamination and a sequencing artifact. In a later analysis, a clonal expansion index for each public chain was calculated from normalized within-repertoire ranks of inferred template counts. A later analysis computed generation probabilities with a VDJ recombination model fitted to out-of-frame rearrangements, and checked the results against IGoR. In a later analysis, TCR-TCR, TCR-HLA and TCR-CMV co-occurrence was scored with hypergeometric tests, and a repertoire-size bias correction was applied to TCR pairs. In a later analysis, false discovery rates were estimated by permuting HLA or CMV assignments 20 times. A later analysis grouped co-occurring TCRs with DBSCAN, adding TCRdist sequence similarity when clustering within HLA-allele-positive subsets. For co-occurrence clustering, repertoires with fewer than 30,000 or more than 120,000 public chains were excluded, along with several repertoires with anomalous nucleotide sharing. Drawn from immuneACCESS, this table holds only the in-frame rearrangements with V and J called that TCRdb kept. Clones are partly lost; checked studies trace under half to an unresolved V gene and leave the rest unexplained. The D gene and trimming were derived from the DNA, and the V and J assignments and clone size from that table. For this sample the table gives 170,000 or so clones, of which around four fifths were detected only once. The ten largest clones add up to about 1.4% of the sample.

Points the paper makes about the study in general: While some public TCRs were present in many individuals, most TCR sequences turned up only very rarely across donors. Strong co-occurrence of HLA alleles, especially DR and DQ, made assigning TCR associations to individual alleles difficult. A further reported finding was that TCR beta sequences accurately predicted the HLA-A and HLA-B alleles for most subjects in the first cohort. In a later analysis, around 17,000 TCR beta sequences were associated with specific HLA alleles at a false discovery rate of 0.05. The presence/absence analyses assumed that sequencing depth was roughly uniform across donors, and that assumption may not be true. CMV serostatus was the only immune exposure information available for the cohort. In a later analysis, HLA-associated TCR beta chains showed more clonal expansion and lower generation probabilities than non-associated chains that were equally common. In an earlier analysis of approximately 600 of the donors, most TCR beta V segments were observed in productive rearrangements about 87% or about 30% of the time, broadly matching IMGT annotations. A few of the identified cytomegalovirus-associated TCR beta chains were confirmed in vitro to be specific for cytomegalovirus antigens. A cluster of highly shared sequence variants was judged likely to be a technical artifact of the sequencing pipeline. Because counts were too low, approximately 15 rarely observed V segments, including chromosome 9 orphons, were excluded from the earlier analysis of some 540 of the donors. Compared with the 666-donor mean, donors in an Asian-associated ancestry cluster had fewer N-insertions in productive TCRs, according to a later genetic analysis. A total of 164 TCR beta chains were listed by the study as associated with cytomegalovirus. A later analysis found that most CMV-associated TCR beta chains appeared HLA-restricted, with HLA associations seemingly driven largely by CMV exposure. Because HLA typing was unavailable for some donors at each locus, only the typed subset was used in association tests. This cohort had only TCR beta chains sequenced, and the lack of alpha or paired-chain data limited which features could be detected. The classifier was reported to diagnose cytomegalovirus status with high specificity and sensitivity in both the original and validation cohorts. In a later genetic analysis, a missense DCLRE1C variant was associated with V-gene and J-gene trimming of TCR beta chains, and the association was replicated in an independent cohort. Several of the top co-occurrence clusters appeared to be linked to parvovirus B19, influenza, CMV and Epstein-Barr virus, according to a later analysis. Some IMGT-functional V segments, including TRBV6-2 and TRBV6-3, could not be distinguished by the 87-base-pair reads and were therefore excluded. It was suggested by the authors that the approach could potentially be generalized to other disease states and immunological phenotypes. Correlated functional status among segregating V segments might reflect linkage disequilibrium, but an unknown experimental factor could not be ruled out. In a later analysis, the rate of TCR association differed among HLA loci, with DRB1 alleles having the most associated TCRs and HLA-C alleles having the fewest.

Of note for this clone: Its recognized antigen is unknown. No clone much larger than this one lies a single base away; base qualities are absent.

The sequence derives from a woman in her twenties or thirties in good health and CMV-seropositive. The sequencing sample was made of PBMCs. This receptor chain uses TRBV6-5 and TRBJ1-2; a stretch of 12 junction bases matches TRBD1. This receptor carries the CDR3 CASSYSRGQGAGGYTF. The DNA sequence is TGTGCCAGCAGTTACTCCCGGGGACAGGGGGCGGGAGGCTACACCTTC.